What follows describes a single TCR beta chain. As yet, its antigen is unknown. Trimming took off 5 bases at V and 4 bases at J, with 12 bases between the two ends. This CDR3 comprises 13 residues. The V gene's germline CDR1 is SGHTA and CDR2 FQGTGA. This sample is drawn from a study of T cell repertoires in cytomegalovirus infection. Whole-study context: CMV infection plus the matching HLA type was flagged by public TCR beta signatures.

General observations from the study: HLA-C-restricted CMV-specific TCR beta clonotypes prevailed in the ex vivo response. Pooled public TCR beta family frequency picked out CMV carriers with the relevant HLA.

TCRdb processed the reads anew with MiXCR; each CDR3 protein has one entry. The sample has approximately 500,000 distinct CDR3 sequences, approximately 25% seen once. The source is a human donor in good health (CMV status not recorded). Some clones in this sample may be carry-over from other donors' samples. What was sequenced was PBMCs. The chain employs TRBV7-3 and TRBJ2-7; D is possibly TRBD1 (6 bases). The CDR3 protein is CASSRGQEYEQYF. The CDR3 DNA follows: TGTGCCAGCAGCCGGGGACAAGAGTACGAGCAGTACTTC.